This T cell receptor (beta chain) was sequenced during a study of T cells after yellow fever vaccination. Study in general: SMART-Seq v4 Ultra Low Input prepared libraries from low-cell fractions. Overall study findings and caveats: There was a possibility that FACS-sorted repertoires contained abundant clonotypes contaminating from the bulk population. Only a small proportion of the clonotypes turned up in both the CD4 and the CD8 compartments, likely arising from convergent recombination.

Synthesis of TCR cDNA relied on 5'RACE template switching, which attached a universal primer site and UMIs. One entry per CDR3 protein results from TCRdb running MiXCR on the 5' RACE reads. The sample has about 63,000 distinct CDR3 sequences, roughly 7.4% seen once; the top ten hold 35% to 40%. Worth noting for this clonotype: Its antigen is unknown.

This receptor was taken from a man in his thirties or forties who received the YFV17D yellow fever vaccine. Material: CD8+ T cells sorted from PBMCs, obtained 15 days after the yellow fever booster vaccination.

As DNA, the CDR3 is TGCAGTGCTAGTAGCGACAGGTACAATCAGCCCCAGCATTTT. The encoded protein is CSASSDRYNQPQHF. The V and J genes are TRBV20-1 and TRBJ1-5; a weak D match, TRBD1 (6 bases). The CDR3 runs to 14 residues. Between the trimmed V and J ends, which lost 3 bases and 3 bases, there was a span of 12 bases. From germline, CDR1 is DFQATT and CDR2 SNEGSKA (reference sequence).